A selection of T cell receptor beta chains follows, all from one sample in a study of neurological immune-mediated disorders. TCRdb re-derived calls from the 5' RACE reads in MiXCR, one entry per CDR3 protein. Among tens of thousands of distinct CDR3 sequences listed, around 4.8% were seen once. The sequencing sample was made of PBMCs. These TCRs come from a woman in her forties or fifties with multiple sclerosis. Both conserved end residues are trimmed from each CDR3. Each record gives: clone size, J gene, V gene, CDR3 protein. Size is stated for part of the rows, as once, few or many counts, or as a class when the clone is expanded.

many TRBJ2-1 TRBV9 ASSPRGVNRANEQF
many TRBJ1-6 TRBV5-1 ASSPGDTQGSPLH
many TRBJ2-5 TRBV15 ATSSGTSGGRETQY
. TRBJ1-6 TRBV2 ASREGRPDPLH
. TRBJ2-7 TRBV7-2 ASSQTGPSSYEQY
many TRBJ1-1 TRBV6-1 ASRHEGRTLNTEAF
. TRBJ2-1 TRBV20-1 SARYNEQF
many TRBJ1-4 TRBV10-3 AISEGAPEKLF
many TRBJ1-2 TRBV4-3 ASSRRDPGQDGYT
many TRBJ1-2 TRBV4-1 ASSQDREVWVRGYT
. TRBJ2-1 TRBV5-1 ASSLYRDRTWLENEQF
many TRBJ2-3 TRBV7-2 ASSLGLAGDTQY
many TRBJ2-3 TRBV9 ASSVGIDTASTDTQY
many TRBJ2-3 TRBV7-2 ASSLQAGPLSDTQY
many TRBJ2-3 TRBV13 ASSTGLSTQY
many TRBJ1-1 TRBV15 ATSKAGLLNTEAF
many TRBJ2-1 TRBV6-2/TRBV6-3 ASRFSGGPYPYNEQF
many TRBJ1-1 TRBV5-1 ASSLEGNTEAF
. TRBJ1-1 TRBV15 ATSRDMDTEAF
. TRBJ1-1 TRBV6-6 ASSQGDTEAF
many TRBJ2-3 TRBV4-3 ASSQGNGREADTQY
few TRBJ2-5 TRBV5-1 ASSLARDSQETQY
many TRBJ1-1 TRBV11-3 ASSWAGANTEAF
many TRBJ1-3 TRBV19 ARNFTGSGNTIY
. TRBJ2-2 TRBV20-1 SASSRGATGELF
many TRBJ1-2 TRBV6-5 ASSLITGGGYT
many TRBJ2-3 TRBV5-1 ASSQSGAHTDTQY
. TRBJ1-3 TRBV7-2 ASTPTGSGNTIY
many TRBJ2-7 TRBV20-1 SARVGYEQY
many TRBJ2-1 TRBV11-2 ASSTRTGVGGYNEQF
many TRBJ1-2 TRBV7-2 ASSPSPNSYYGYT
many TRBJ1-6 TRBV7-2 ASTFRFSAPLH
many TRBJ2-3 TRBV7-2 ASSLLAGGTTDTQY
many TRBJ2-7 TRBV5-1 ASSWGSGTSGREQY
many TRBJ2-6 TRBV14 ASSQWGSGANVLT
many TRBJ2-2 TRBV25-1 ASSDVWGRSNTGELF
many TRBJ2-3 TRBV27 ASSSSLTGGPPDTQY
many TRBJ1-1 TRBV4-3 ASSQDLTDWNTEAF
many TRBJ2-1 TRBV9 TRGLAGNEQF
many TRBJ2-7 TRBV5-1 ASSQGQGVHEQY
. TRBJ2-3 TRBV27 ASSLLTKLDTQY
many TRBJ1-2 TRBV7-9 ASSYQTGNGYT
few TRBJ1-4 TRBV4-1 ATRAGLGEKLF
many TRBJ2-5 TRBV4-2 ASSQGRQETQY
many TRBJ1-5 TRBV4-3 ASSQDARGGSPQN
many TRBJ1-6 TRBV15 ATSREQGVNSPLH
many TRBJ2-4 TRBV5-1 ASREPGNIQY
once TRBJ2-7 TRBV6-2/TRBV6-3 ASSYPRQDYEQY
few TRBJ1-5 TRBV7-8 ASSALHRDRGLGQPQN
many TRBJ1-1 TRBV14 ASSQVRNTEAF
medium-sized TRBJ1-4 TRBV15 ATSRGSSNEKLF
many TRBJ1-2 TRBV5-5 ASSWGQEET
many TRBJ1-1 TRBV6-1 ASSERAPAEAF
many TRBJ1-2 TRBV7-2 ASSRTVGYGYT
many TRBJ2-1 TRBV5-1 ASSFGTGSYNEQF
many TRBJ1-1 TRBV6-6 ASTFSRGEVGAF